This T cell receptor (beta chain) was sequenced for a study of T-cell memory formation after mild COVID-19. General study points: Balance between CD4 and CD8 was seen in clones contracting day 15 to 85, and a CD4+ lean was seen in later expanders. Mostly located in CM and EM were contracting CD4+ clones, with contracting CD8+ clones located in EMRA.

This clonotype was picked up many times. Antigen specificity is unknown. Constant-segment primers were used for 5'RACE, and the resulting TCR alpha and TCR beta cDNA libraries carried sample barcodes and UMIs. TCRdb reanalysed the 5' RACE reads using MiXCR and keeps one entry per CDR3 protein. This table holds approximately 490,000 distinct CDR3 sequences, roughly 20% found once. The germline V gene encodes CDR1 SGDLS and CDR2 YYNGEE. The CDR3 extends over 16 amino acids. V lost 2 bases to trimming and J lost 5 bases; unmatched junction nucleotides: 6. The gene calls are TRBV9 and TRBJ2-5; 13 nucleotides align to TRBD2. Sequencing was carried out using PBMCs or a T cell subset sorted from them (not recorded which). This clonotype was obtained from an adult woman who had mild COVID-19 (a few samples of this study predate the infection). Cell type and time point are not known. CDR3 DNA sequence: TGTGCCAGCAGCGTCACTAGCGGGGGGGCCTTTGAGACCCAGTACTTC. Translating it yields CASSVTSGGAFETQYF.